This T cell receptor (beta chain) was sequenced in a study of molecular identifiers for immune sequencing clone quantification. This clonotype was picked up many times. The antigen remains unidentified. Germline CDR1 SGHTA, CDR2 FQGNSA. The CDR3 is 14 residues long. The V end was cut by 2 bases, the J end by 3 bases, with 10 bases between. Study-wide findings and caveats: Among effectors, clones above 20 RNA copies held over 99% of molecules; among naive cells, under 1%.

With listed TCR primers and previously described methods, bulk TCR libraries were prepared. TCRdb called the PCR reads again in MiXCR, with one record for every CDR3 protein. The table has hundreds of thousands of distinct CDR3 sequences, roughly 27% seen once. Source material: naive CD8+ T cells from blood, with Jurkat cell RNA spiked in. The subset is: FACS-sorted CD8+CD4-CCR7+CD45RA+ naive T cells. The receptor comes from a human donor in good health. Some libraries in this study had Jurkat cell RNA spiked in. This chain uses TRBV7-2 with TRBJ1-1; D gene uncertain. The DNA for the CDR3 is TGTGCCAGCAGCTTATTGTCAGATTACACTGAAGCTTTCTTT. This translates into CASSLLSDYTEAFF. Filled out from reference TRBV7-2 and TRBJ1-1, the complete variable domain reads GAGVSQSPSNKVTEKGKDVELRCDPISGHTALYWYRQSLGQGLEFLIYFQGNSAPDKSGLPSDRFSAERTGGSVSTLTIQRTQQEDSAVYLCASSLLSDYTEAFFGQGTRLTVV.